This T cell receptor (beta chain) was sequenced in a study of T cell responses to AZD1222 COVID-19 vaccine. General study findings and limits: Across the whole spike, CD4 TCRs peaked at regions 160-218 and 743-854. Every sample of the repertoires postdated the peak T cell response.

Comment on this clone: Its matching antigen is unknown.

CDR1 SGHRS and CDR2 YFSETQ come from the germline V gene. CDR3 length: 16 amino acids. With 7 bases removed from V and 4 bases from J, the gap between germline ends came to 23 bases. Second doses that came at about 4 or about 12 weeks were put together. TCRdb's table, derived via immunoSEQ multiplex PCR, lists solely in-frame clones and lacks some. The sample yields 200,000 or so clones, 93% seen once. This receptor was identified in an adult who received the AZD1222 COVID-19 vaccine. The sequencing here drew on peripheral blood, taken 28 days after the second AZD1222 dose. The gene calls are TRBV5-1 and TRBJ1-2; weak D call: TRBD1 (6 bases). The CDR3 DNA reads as TGCGCCAGCCGCTACTCAGGGGCCGGGGGAAGCTATGGCTACACCTTC. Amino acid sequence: CASRYSGAGGSYGYTF.